This TCR beta chain is drawn from a study of T-cell reconstitution after alpha-beta-depleted transplantation in children. The TCRbeta library was prepared with unique molecular identifiers. Using its own MiXCR run on the PCR reads, TCRdb lists one record per CDR3 protein. The data contain roughly 590,000 distinct CDR3 sequences, approximately 15% of them seen just once; the ten biggest clones take up 0.8% to 1.1%. Trimming took off 4 bases at V and 9 bases at J, with 12 bases between the two ends. The CDR3 has 12 residues. Germline CDR1 and CDR2: SEHNR and FQNEAQ (reference sequence). This clonotype has just a few counts.

The specimen comprised PBMCs from the stem cell graft donor, sampled from the stem cell graft. The sequence was collected from a human donor who donated a stem cell graft to a child with acute myeloid leukemia. V usage is TRBV7-9 and J usage is TRBJ1-2, with D tentatively TRBD1 (5 bases). DNA of the CDR3: TGTGCCAGCAGCTCGACAGTAGAGAGCTACACCTTC. It is translated as CASSSTVESYTF.